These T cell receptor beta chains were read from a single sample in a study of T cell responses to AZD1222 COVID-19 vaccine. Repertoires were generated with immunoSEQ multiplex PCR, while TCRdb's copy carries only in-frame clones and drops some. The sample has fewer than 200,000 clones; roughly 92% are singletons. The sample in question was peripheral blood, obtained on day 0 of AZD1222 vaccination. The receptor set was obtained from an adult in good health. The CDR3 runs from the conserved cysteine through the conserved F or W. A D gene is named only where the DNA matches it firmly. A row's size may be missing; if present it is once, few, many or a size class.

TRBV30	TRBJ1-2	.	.	CAWSIESDYGYTF	TGTGCCTGGAGTATTGAGTCGGACTATGGCTACACCTTC
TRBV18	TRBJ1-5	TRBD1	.	CASSPGQVDSNQPQHF	TGTGCCAGCTCCCCTGGACAGGTAGATAGCAATCAGCCCCAGCATTTT
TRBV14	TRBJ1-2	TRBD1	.	CASSPGTGYTYTF	TGTGCCAGCAGCCCGGGGACAGGGTATACCTACACCTTC
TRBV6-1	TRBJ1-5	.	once	CASSEAEGYGQPQHF	TGTGCCAGCAGTGAAGCGGAGGGTTACGGTCAGCCCCAGCATTTT
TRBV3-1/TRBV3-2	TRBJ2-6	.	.	CASSHPGARNLSGANVLTF	TGTGCCAGCAGCCACCCCGGCGCCAGGAACCTCTCTGGGGCCAACGTCCTGACTTTC
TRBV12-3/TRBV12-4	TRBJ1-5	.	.	CASSFGDQPQHF	TGTGCCAGCAGTTTTGGGGATCAGCCCCAGCATTTT
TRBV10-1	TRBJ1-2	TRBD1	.	CASSESTGFGYTF	TGCGCCAGCAGTGAGTCGACAGGGTTTGGCTACACCTTC
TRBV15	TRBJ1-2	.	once	CATSRDRGAYGYTF	TGTGCCACCAGCAGAGATAGGGGAGCATATGGCTACACCTTC
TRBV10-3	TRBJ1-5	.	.	CAISPGVIQPQHF	TGTGCCATCAGTCCGGGGGTAATTCAGCCCCAGCATTTT
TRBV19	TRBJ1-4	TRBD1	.	CASNQGQGYEKLFF	TGTGCCAGTAACCAGGGACAGGGGTATGAAAAACTGTTTTTT
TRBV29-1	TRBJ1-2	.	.	CSVGKDTNYGYTF	TGCAGCGTTGGGAAGGATACTAACTATGGCTACACCTTC
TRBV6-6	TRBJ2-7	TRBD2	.	CASSFLTSSYEQYF	TGTGCCAGCAGTTTCTTGACTAGCAGCTACGAGCAGTACTTC
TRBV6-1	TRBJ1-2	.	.	CASSEVGGQLGGYTF	TGTGCCAGCAGTGAAGTAGGAGGGCAGCTAGGTGGCTACACCTTC
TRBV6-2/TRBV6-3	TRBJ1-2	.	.	CASSYSKGRVGYTF	TGTGCCAGCAGTTACTCGAAGGGGAGGGTCGGCTACACCTTC
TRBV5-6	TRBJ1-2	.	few	CASSLSALTRRGYTF	TGTGCCAGCAGCTTATCGGCCCTCACGCGAAGAGGCTACACCTTC
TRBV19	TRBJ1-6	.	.	CASSRDAGNSPLHF	TGTGCCAGTAGTCGGGACGCAGGGAATTCACCCCTCCACTTT
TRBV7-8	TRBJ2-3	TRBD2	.	CASSFSGGLADTQYF	TGTGCCAGCAGCTTCTCGGGGGGGCTCGCAGATACGCAGTATTTT
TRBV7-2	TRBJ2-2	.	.	CASSFGTRGGTGELFF	TGTGCCAGCAGTTTCGGGACTCGGGGTGGAACCGGGGAGCTGTTTTTT
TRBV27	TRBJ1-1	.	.	CASSLRAGRNTEAFF	TGTGCCAGCAGTTTAAGGGCAGGGAGGAACACTGAAGCTTTCTTT
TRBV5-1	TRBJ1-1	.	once	CASSLEDTENTEAFF	TGCGCCAGCAGCTTGGAGGACACGGAGAACACTGAAGCTTTCTTT
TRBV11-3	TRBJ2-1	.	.	CASSLAGVYNEQFF	TGTGCCAGCAGCTTAGCAGGGGTGTACAATGAGCAGTTCTTC
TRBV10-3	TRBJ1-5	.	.	CAIAHSNQPQHF	TGTGCCATCGCACACAGCAATCAGCCCCAGCATTTT
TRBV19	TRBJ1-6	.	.	CASSIGWGTLKDSPLHF	TGTGCCAGTAGTATCGGGTGGGGTACCCTCAAAGATTCACCCCTCCACTTT
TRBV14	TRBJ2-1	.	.	CASSQVRVSYNEQFF	TGTGCCAGCAGCCAAGTCCGGGTTTCCTACAATGAGCAGTTCTTC
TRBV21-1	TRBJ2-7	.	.	CASPQGQHRSYEQYF	TGTGCCAGCCCCCAAGGACAGCACCGCTCCTACGAGCAGTACTTC
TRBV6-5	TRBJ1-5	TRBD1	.	CASSPRGQGNQPQHF	TGTGCCAGCAGCCCCCGGGGACAGGGAAATCAGCCCCAGCATTTT
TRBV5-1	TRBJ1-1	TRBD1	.	CASSYGQGAQSEAFF	TGCGCCAGCAGCTACGGACAGGGGGCGCAAAGTGAAGCTTTCTTT
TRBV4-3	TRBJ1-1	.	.	CASSQELMNTEAFF	TGCGCCAGCAGCCAAGAACTAATGAACACTGAAGCTTTCTTT
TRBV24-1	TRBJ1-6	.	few	CATAGRADSPLHF	TGTGCCACCGCTGGCAGGGCGGATTCACCCCTCCACTTT
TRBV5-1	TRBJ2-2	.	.	CASSLRGSTGELFF	TGCGCCAGCAGCTTAAGGGGGTCAACCGGGGAGCTGTTTTTT
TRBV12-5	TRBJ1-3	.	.	CASGHSSGNTIYF	TGTGCTAGTGGCCACAGCTCTGGAAACACCATATATTTT
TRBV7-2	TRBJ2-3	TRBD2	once	CASTIRGGALTDTQYF	TGTGCCAGCACCATACGCGGGGGGGCCCTCACAGATACGCAGTATTTT
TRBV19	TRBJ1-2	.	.	CASSILWELGYTF	TGTGCCAGTAGTATTCTATGGGAACTCGGCTACACCTTC
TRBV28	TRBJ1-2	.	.	CASSLGASVGVNYGYTF	TGTGCCAGCAGTTTAGGCGCCTCCGTCGGGGTAAACTATGGCTACACCTTC
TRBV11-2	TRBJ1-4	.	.	CASSSLTGEKLFF	TGTGCCAGCAGCTCCCTTACCGGGGAAAAACTGTTTTTT
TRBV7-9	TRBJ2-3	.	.	CASSPPTDTQYF	TGTGCCAGCAGCCCACCGACAGATACGCAGTATTTT
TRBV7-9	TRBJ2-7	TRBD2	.	CASSLNSGGSPYEQYF	TGTGCCAGCAGCTTAAATAGCGGGGGGTCTCCCTACGAGCAGTACTTC
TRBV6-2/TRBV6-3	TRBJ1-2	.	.	CASSYGVYGYTF	TGTGCCAGCAGTTATGGAGTCTATGGCTACACCTTC
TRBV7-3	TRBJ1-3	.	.	CASSFPDTYSGNTIYF	TGTGCCAGCAGTTTCCCCGACACGTACTCTGGAAACACCATATATTTT
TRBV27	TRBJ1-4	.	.	CASSLSPGSSAEKLFF	TGTGCCAGCAGTTTATCCCCCGGGTCTTCCGCGGAAAAACTGTTTTTT
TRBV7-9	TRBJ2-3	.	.	CASSFPGTVVNTDTQYF	TGTGCCAGCAGCTTCCCTGGTACGGTAGTAAACACAGATACGCAGTATTTT
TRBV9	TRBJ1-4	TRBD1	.	CASSVGGQGDEKLFF	TGTGCCAGCAGCGTAGGGGGACAGGGGGATGAAAAACTGTTTTTT
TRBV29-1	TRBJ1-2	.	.	CSVDPGQMGYTF	TGCAGCGTTGATCCCGGACAGATGGGCTACACCTTC
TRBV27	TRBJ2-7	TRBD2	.	CASGRIGRGYEQYF	TGTGCCAGCGGGAGGATAGGGAGGGGTTACGAGCAGTACTTC
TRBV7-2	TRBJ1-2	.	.	CASSLGQYYGYTF	TGTGCCAGCAGCTTAGGGCAGTACTATGGCTACACCTTC
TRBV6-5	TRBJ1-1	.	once	CASSYRGANTEAFF	TGTGCCAGCAGTTACAGGGGAGCTAACACTGAAGCTTTCTTT
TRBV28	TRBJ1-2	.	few	CASSQLARRSLPQGRNGYTF	TGTGCCAGCAGTCAACTAGCTCGGAGGTCACTACCCCAGGGGCGGAATGGCTACACCTTC
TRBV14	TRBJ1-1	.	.	CASSQVFSAEAFF	TGTGCCAGCAGCCAAGTTTTTTCTGCGGAAGCTTTCTTT
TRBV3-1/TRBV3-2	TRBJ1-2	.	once	CASSWGQGNYGYTF	TGTGCCAGCAGCTGGGGCCAAGGGAACTATGGCTACACCTTC